The 18 T cell receptor beta chains presented below share a single source sample, sequenced in a study of blood T cell repertoires in COVID-19. Method: immunoSEQ multiplex PCR; TCRdb's copy keeps in-frame clones and lacks some. This sample has 150,000 to 200,000 clones, with over 70% found just once. The sequencing sample was made of PBMCs or T cells enriched from blood (not recorded which). The receptor source for this set is a man aged 65-85 years who had been exposed to COVID-19.

This clone came up many times. The chain has TRBV3-1 (or the pseudogene TRBV3-2) and TRBJ1-5; 9 bases are a match to TRBD1. This CDR3 is built from 16 residues. Germline loops: CDR1 LGHDT, CDR2 YNNKEL (reference sequence). V shed 2 bases and J 7 bases; nucleotides not matched to a gene: 9. The CDR3 sequence: CASSQTWDRARQPQHF. The CDR3 DNA is TGTGCCAGCAGCCAAACCTGGGACAGGGCGCGGCAGCCCCAGCATTTT.

The CDR3 reads CASSVDGTVNQPQHF. Here the CDR3 DNA reads TGTGCCAGCAGCGTAGACGGGACTGTCAATCAGCCCCAGCATTTT. The rearrangement joins TRBV9 to TRBJ1-5; D might be TRBD1 (5 bases). The CDR3 contains 15 residues. Germline CDR1 is SGDLS and CDR2 is YYNGEE. V was pared by 0 bases and J by 3 bases, with 10 bases between. The variable domain in full, with the rest retrieved from reference TRBV9 and TRBJ1-5, is DSGVTQTPKHLITATGQRVTLRCSPRSGDLSVYWYQQSLDQGLQFLIQYYNGEERAKGNILERFSAQQFPDLHSELNLSSLELGDSALYFCASSVDGTVNQPQHFGDGTRLSIL.

The rearrangement joins TRBV19 to TRBJ1-5; no definite D call. In germline, CDR1 is LNHDA, CDR2 SQIVND (reference sequence). This CDR3 is 14 amino acids long. Trimming stripped 1 base from V and 4 bases from J, with 8 bases between. CDR3 loop: CASSIVGRNQPQHF. In DNA, the CDR3 is TGTGCCAGTAGTATAGTGGGCCGAAATCAGCCCCAGCATTTT.

J is TRBJ2-5 and V is TRBV28; no clear D. The CDR3 covers 16 residues. Deletions cut 7 bases from V and 8 bases from J, with 26 bases between. Per the germline V gene, CDR1 is MDHEN and CDR2 is SYDVKM. CDR3 DNA sequence: TGTGCCAGCACCCCCCCCGGCGACGCTGCAGGTATAACCCAGTACTTC. Translating gives CASTPPGDAAGITQYF.

The CDR3 region has the DNA TGTGCCACCAGGCAAACTCTCGCGAAAACCGGGACAGGGGCGTGTGAGCAGTACTTC. This gives the protein CATRQTLAKTGTGACEQYF. The chain is built from TRBV24-1 and TRBJ2-7; 10 bases are shared with TRBD1. This CDR3 has 19 amino acids. Germline V CDR1 and CDR2: KGHDR, SFDVKD. J was trimmed by 7 bases and V by 7 bases; bases with no gene match: 24.

The chain has TRBV11-1 and TRBJ1-6, with D uncertain. In germline, CDR1 is SGHAT, CDR2 FQDESV (reference sequence). The CDR3 covers 15 residues. Trimming took off 4 bases at V and 10 bases at J, with 17 bases between the two ends. Here the CDR3 reads CASSSSGFAGSPLHF. The DNA for the CDR3 is TGTGCCAGCAGCTCAAGTGGTTTTGCGGGGTCACCCCTCCACTTT.

The V and J genes are TRBV28 and TRBJ1-2, with 8 positions matching TRBD1. There are 14 residues in the CDR3. The germline V gene encodes CDR1 MDHEN and CDR2 SYDVKM. With V trimmed by 6 bases and J by 8 bases, 11 bases remained unmatched. CDR3 region: CASRVTGGWSGYTF. The CDR3 DNA is TGTGCCAGCAGAGTTACAGGGGGTTGGAGCGGCTACACCTTC.

The chain has TRBV5-5 and TRBJ1-6; 7 positions match TRBD1. The trim removed 1 base at V and 6 bases at J, leaving 10 bases unmatched. The CDR3 sequence is 17 residues long. CDR1 SGHKS and CDR2 YYEKEE come from the germline V gene (reference sequence). CDR3: CASSLQSLGQANSPLHF. Written as DNA, the CDR3 is TGTGCCAGCAGCTTGCAATCGCTAGGACAGGCTAATTCACCCCTCCACTTT.

V is TRBV3-1 (or the pseudogene TRBV3-2) and J is TRBJ2-1; 15 bases match TRBD2. Germline V gene lookup returns CDR1 LGHDT and CDR2 YNNKEL (reference sequence). This CDR3 contains 16 residues. Germline trimming cut 4 bases from V and 9 bases from J; bases unmatched to any gene: 7. CDR3 residues: CASSRGTSGRMSEQFF. CDR3 nucleotide sequence: TGTGCCAGCAGCCGGGGGACTAGCGGGAGGATGAGTGAGCAGTTCTTC.

The genes are TRBV19 and TRBJ1-2; D may be TRBD1 (6 bases). Germline CDR1 and CDR2: LNHDA and SQIVND (reference sequence). Trimming took 5 bases from V and 2 from J, leaving 18 bases between them. The CDR3 has 16 residues. The CDR3: CASSPQTGPANYGYTF. The CDR3 DNA is TGTGCCAGTAGTCCTCAGACAGGCCCGGCAAACTATGGCTACACCTTC.

This chain links TRBV7-6 with TRBJ2-1; tentatively, D is TRBD2 (7 bases). V gave up 5 bases and J gave up 2 bases, with 19 bases separating them. Germline loops: CDR1 SGHVS, CDR2 FNYEAQ. This CDR3 is 17 amino acids long. CDR3 nucleotides: TGTGCCAGCAGCCTGCGCGAGGGGGGGCCCCCCTACAATGAGCAGTTCTTC. Protein: CASSLREGGPPYNEQFF.

CDR3 loop: CASSGPRGYGYTF. For the CDR3, the DNA is TGTGCCAGTAGTGGCCCAAGAGGCTATGGCTACACCTTC. The chain joins TRBV19 to TRBJ1-2; D remains ambiguous. The CDR3 extends over 13 amino acids. Germline V lookup: CDR1 LNHDA, CDR2 SQIVND (reference sequence). V lost 5 bases to trimming and J lost 4 bases, with 11 bases between them.

This clone appeared a single time. The V and J genes are TRBV27 and TRBJ2-2; 10 positions match TRBD1. The CDR3 is 15 residues long. CDR1 MNHEY and CDR2 SMNVEV come from the germline V gene (reference sequence). With 7 bases clipped from V and 6 bases from J, the junction kept 8 bases outside the gene matches. DNA of the CDR3: TGTGCCAGCACCCCCTGGACAGGGGGGTCCGGGGAGCTGTTTTTT. Its protein product is CASTPWTGGSGELFF.

The rearrangement uses TRBV11-2 and TRBJ1-2; 8 nucleotides align to TRBD1. This CDR3 is 12 amino acids long. Germline CDR1 SGHAT, CDR2 FQNNGV. V lost 6 bases, J lost 8 bases, and 5 bases stayed unmatched. The CDR3 DNA reads as TGTGCCAGCAGTCGGACAGGGAACGGCTACACCTTC. Its protein product is CASSRTGNGYTF. The variable domain in full, with the rest retrieved from reference TRBV11-2 and TRBJ1-2, is EAGVAQSPRYKIIEKRQSVAFWCNPISGHATLYWYQQILGQGPKLLIQFQNNGVVDDSQLPKDRFSAERLKGVDSTLKIQPAKLEDSAVYLCASSRTGNGYTFGSGTRLTVV.

The chain's CDR3 is CASSIQGEVGNTEAFF. CDR3 DNA sequence: TGTGCCAGTAGTATCCAGGGGGAAGTGGGGAACACTGAAGCTTTCTTT. V usage is TRBV19 and J usage is TRBJ1-1, with TRBD1 matching 7 bases. Trimming removed 3 bases from V and 1 base from J; junction bases left unmatched: 8. The CDR3 is made up of 16 amino acids. Germline V gene data show CDR1 as LNHDA and CDR2 as SQIVND (reference sequence).

This clone was seen just once. V is TRBV7-9 and J is TRBJ2-3, with 7 nucleotides matching TRBD2. This CDR3 is 16 amino acids long. Losses at the gene ends were 1 base for V and 5 bases for J; bases not matched to a gene: 9. Germline CDR1 reads SEHNR; CDR2 reads FQNEAQ (reference sequence). The CDR3 DNA reads TGTGCCAGCAGCTTAGGGACTAGTGGTTTTGGAGATACGCAGTATTTT. Protein: CASSLGTSGFGDTQYF.

The genes are TRBV25-1 and TRBJ1-2; D gene ambiguous. The CDR3 has 15 residues. Germline CDR1 is MGHDK and CDR2 is SYGVNS. V dropped 3 bases and J dropped 3 bases, with 14 bases sitting between them. CDR3 sequence: CASSDPSRRYYGYTF. The DNA for the CDR3 is TGTGCCAGCAGTGACCCTAGCAGGAGATACTATGGCTACACCTTC.

V is TRBV3-1 (or the pseudogene TRBV3-2) and J is TRBJ2-1, with 7 bases aligning to TRBD1. Germline CDR1 reads LGHDT; CDR2 reads YNNKEL (reference sequence). V was clipped by 1 base and J by 7 bases; unmatched bases: 10. The CDR3 has 16 residues. The CDR3 reads CASSQGKTGIKNEQFF. The CDR3 DNA is TGTGCCAGCAGCCAAGGGAAGACAGGGATAAAGAATGAGCAGTTCTTC.